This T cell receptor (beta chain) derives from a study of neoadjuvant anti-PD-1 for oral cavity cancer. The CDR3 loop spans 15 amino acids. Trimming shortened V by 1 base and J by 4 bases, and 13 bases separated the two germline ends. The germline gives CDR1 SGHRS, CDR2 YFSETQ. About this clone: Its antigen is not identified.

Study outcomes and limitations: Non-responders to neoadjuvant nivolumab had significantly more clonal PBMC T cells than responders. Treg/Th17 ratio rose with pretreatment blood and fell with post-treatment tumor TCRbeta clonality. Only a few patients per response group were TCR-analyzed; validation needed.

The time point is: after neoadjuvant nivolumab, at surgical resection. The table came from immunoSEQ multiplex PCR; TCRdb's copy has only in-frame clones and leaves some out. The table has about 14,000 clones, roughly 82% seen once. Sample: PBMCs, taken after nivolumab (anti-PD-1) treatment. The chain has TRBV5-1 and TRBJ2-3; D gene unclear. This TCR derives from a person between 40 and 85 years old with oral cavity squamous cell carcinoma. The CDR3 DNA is TGCGCCAGCAGCTTGTTAGGGTATCTTGCAGATACGCAGTATTTT. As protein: CASSLLGYLADTQYF.